The rows below give T cell receptor beta chains drawn from one sample of a study of T-cell memory formation after mild COVID-19. TCRdb reanalysed the 5' RACE reads using MiXCR and keeps one entry per CDR3 protein. Here the sample spans 150,000 or so distinct CDR3 sequences, roughly 14% being singletons. Sequenced: PBMCs or a T cell subset sorted from them (not recorded which). The origin of the receptors is an adult woman who had mild COVID-19 (a few samples of this study predate the infection). Cell type and time point are not known. Both conserved end residues are part of each CDR3. D genes are given only for firm matches. Clone size appears in some rows only: once, few, many, or a class for an expanded clone.

J gene	clone size	V gene	D gene	CDR3 DNA	CDR3 protein
TRBJ2-3	.	TRBV27	.	TGTGCCAGCAGTTTATTGGGGGACGGCGGACCCACAGATACGCAGTATTTT	CASSLLGDGGPTDTQYF
TRBJ2-1	.	TRBV19	TRBD2	TGTGCCAGTAGTACGGCTAGCGGCCCTTACAATGAGCAGTTCTTC	CASSTASGPYNEQFF
TRBJ1-1	.	TRBV25-1	.	TGTGCCAGCAGTGAGGGAGGGCAGGGCTACACTGAAGCTTTCTTT	CASSEGGQGYTEAFF
TRBJ2-1	.	TRBV24-1	.	TGTGCCGCGGGTGAATTAGGTGAGCAGTTCTTC	CAAGELGEQFF
TRBJ2-7	many	TRBV12-3/TRBV12-4	TRBD2	TGTGCCAGCAGTTTTAGCGGGGACGAGCAGTACTTC	CASSFSGDEQYF
TRBJ2-1	.	TRBV12-3/TRBV12-4	.	TGTGCCAGCAGTCCCGGCGCGGAGTTCGATGAGCAGTTCTTC	CASSPGAEFDEQFF
TRBJ2-1	few	TRBV5-6	TRBD2	TGTGCCAGCAGCTTGAGGAGTAGCGGGAATCCCAATGAGCAGTTCTTC	CASSLRSSGNPNEQFF
TRBJ2-7	.	TRBV4-1	.	TGCGCCAGCAGCCCCCCGGGAGCGGACCGCTACGAGCAGTACTTC	CASSPPGADRYEQYF
TRBJ1-2	few	TRBV7-9	TRBD1	TGTGCCAGCAGCTTAGGTGTTGGGGACAGGGGAGGCTATGGCTACACCTTC	CASSLGVGDRGGYGYTF
TRBJ1-5	few	TRBV4-1	.	TGCGCCAGCAGCCAGCTCCCCACAGGTATCCAGCCCCAGCATTTT	CASSQLPTGIQPQHF
TRBJ2-3	.	TRBV12-3/TRBV12-4	TRBD2	TGTGCCAGCAAACATAGCGGGGAGGGCACAGATACGCAGTATTTT	CASKHSGEGTDTQYF
TRBJ1-2	few	TRBV5-1	.	TGCGCCAGCAGCTTGAGCCTCAACTATGGCTACACCTTC	CASSLSLNYGYTF